This T cell receptor (beta chain) was obtained from a study of blood T cells in healthy people across ages. About the research overall: Per every two T cells, about one barcoded beta molecule was captured by template switching.

Through a sample-barcoded 5' primer and a J-beta primer mix, a second PCR was run for roughly 6 to 12 cycles. TCRdb passed the 5' RACE reads through MiXCR, listing each CDR3 protein once. The data contain some 640,000 distinct CDR3 sequences, approximately 30% of them singletons. This CDR3 is 13 amino acids long. Germline V gene sequence: CDR1 SNHLY, CDR2 FYNNEI. V gave up 7 bases and J gave up 2 bases, with 12 bases separating them. This clonotype was detected ten times or more. The V call is TRBV2, the J call TRBJ2-7; D is undetermined. The sequence came from a woman older than 75 in good health. The sequenced material came from blood. The CDR3 reads CASTPQWAYEQYF. Written as DNA, the CDR3 is TGTGCCAGCACGCCACAATGGGCCTACGAGCAGTACTTC.